These T cell receptor beta chains were read from a single sample in a study of cytomegalovirus exposure and HLA in healthy donors. TCRdb keeps only in-frame clones here, not all; method: immunoSEQ multiplex PCR. The sample holds approximately 94,000 clones, over 60% seen once. Sequencing was performed on PBMCs. All receptors come from a young man in good health and CMV-seropositive. CDR3s include the opening cysteine and the closing phenylalanine or tryptophan. A D gene is named only where the DNA matches it firmly. The size of a clone is reported for some rows only, either as once, few or many, or as a class for expanded clones.

cdr3_nt cdr3_aa d_call j_call clone_size v_call
TGTGCCAGCCGGGTCACCAATGAGCAGTTCTTC CASRVTNEQFF NA TRBJ2-1 NA TRBV2
TGTGCCTGGAGTCGACAGACCCCTAACTATGGCTACACCTTC CAWSRQTPNYGYTF NA TRBJ1-2 once TRBV30
TGTGCCAGCTGTAACCGCGAGAACACCGGGGAGCTGTTTTTT CASCNRENTGELFF NA TRBJ2-2 NA TRBV4-2
TGTGCCAGCAGGGCAGGTGGCGGGGGGCACAATGAGCAGTTCTTC CASRAGGGGHNEQFF TRBD2 TRBJ2-1 NA TRBV13
TGTGCCAGCAGCCCACGGACAGGGATTGAAGCTTTCTTT CASSPRTGIEAFF TRBD1 TRBJ1-1 NA TRBV5-4
TGTGCCAGCAGTTTTGGGGGACAGGGGAAAGGCTACACCTTC CASSFGGQGKGYTF TRBD1 TRBJ1-2 NA TRBV27
TGTGCCAGCAGTCTAACAGGGGGAAACACCGGGGAGCTGTTTTTT CASSLTGGNTGELFF TRBD1 TRBJ2-2 NA TRBV28
TGTGCCAGCAGCTTAAGGGGACAGAGTACAGATACGCAGTATTTT CASSLRGQSTDTQYF TRBD1 TRBJ2-3 NA TRBV11-2
TGTGCCAGCAGGCGACAGGAGGCTGGAAACACCATATATTTT CASRRQEAGNTIYF NA TRBJ1-3 few TRBV28
TGTGCCAGCAGTGAGCTACAGGGTGGCGGAAACACCATATATTTT CASSELQGGGNTIYF NA TRBJ1-3 NA TRBV2
TGCGCCAGCAGTGAGAGGCAGCGGAATCAGCCCCAGCATTTT CASSERQRNQPQHF NA TRBJ1-5 NA TRBV10-2
TGTGCCAGCTCACCAACCACAGGGTCCCACGTTCCCTACGAGCAGTACTTC CASSPTTGSHVPYEQYF NA TRBJ2-7 NA TRBV18
TGTGCCAGCAGTTACCGCTCCAGGGGACACACTGAAGCTTTCTTT CASSYRSRGHTEAFF NA TRBJ1-1 NA TRBV6-5
TGTGCCAGCAGTTACCCTCAGGAAGGTTCCTACGAGCAGTACTTC CASSYPQEGSYEQYF NA TRBJ2-7 NA TRBV6-6
TGTGCCAGCAGTTACGCCGTGTCGGGGGAGCAGTACTTC CASSYAVSGEQYF NA TRBJ2-7 NA TRBV6-5
TGTGCTAGCAGTCTAGAAGCCAATCAGCCCCAGCATTTT CASSLEANQPQHF NA TRBJ1-5 NA TRBV7-7
TGCGCCAGCACCAGGACAGGGGCCTCCTACGAGCAGTACTTC CASTRTGASYEQYF TRBD1 TRBJ2-7 NA TRBV4-1
TGTGCCAGCACCTCTGTGAGGGTTCCCAATCAGCCCCAGCATTTT CASTSVRVPNQPQHF NA TRBJ1-5 NA TRBV28
TGTGCCAGCAGCTTCGAACAGGGCTTCTATGGCTACACCTTC CASSFEQGFYGYTF NA TRBJ1-2 NA TRBV7-2
TGTGCCAGCAGTGGGGACAGGGTAGAAACCTACGAGCAGTACTTC CASSGDRVETYEQYF TRBD1 TRBJ2-7 NA TRBV25-1
TGTGCCAGCACACTAACCGGGACAGGGGGAGAGACCCAGTACTTC CASTLTGTGGETQYF TRBD1 TRBJ2-5 NA TRBV2
TGTGCCAGCAGCCAAACTAAGTGGACTAGCGGGAGACCGTTTTTAAACACCGGGGAGCTGTTTTTT CASSQTKWTSGRPFLNTGELFF TRBD2 TRBJ2-2 NA TRBV4-2
TGTGCCAGCAGCTTCGACAGCTACGAGCAGTACTTC CASSFDSYEQYF NA TRBJ2-7 NA TRBV13
TGTGCCAGTAGTATAGCCGGGACTAGCGGCTACGAGCAGTACTTC CASSIAGTSGYEQYF TRBD2 TRBJ2-7 NA TRBV19
TGTGCCAGCAGCTTCCAGGGGTCAAGCTCTGGAAACACCATATATTTT CASSFQGSSSGNTIYF NA TRBJ1-3 medium-sized TRBV5-5
TGTGCCAGCAGCCGCGGGAGGAACACCATATATTTT CASSRGRNTIYF NA TRBJ1-3 NA TRBV28
TGTGCCAGCAGCCAAGATGGTGGGGTAGCGGATGCGTCGAATGAGCAGTTCTTC CASSQDGGVADASNEQFF NA TRBJ2-1 NA TRBV4-2
TGTGCCAGCAGCTTAGTAGCCGGCTCCTTTGGGAAACTGTTTTTT CASSLVAGSFGKLFF NA TRBJ1-4 once TRBV11-2
TGTGCCAGCAGTTACGGGGGACAGGGAGGCTATGGCTACACCTTC CASSYGGQGGYGYTF TRBD1 TRBJ1-2 once TRBV6-5
TGTGCCAGCAGCGGGGTCGGGGGGAAATACGAGCAGTACTTC CASSGVGGKYEQYF TRBD2 TRBJ2-7 NA TRBV7-9
TGCGCCAGCAGCCCGGACAGGGAGGGAACTGAAGCTTTCTTT CASSPDREGTEAFF TRBD1 TRBJ1-1 NA TRBV5-1
TGTGCCAGCAGCCCCCCCCCTAGTCAAACCTACGAGCAGTACTTC CASSPPPSQTYEQYF NA TRBJ2-7 NA TRBV5-6
TGTGCCAGCAGCTCCCCTGGGGGAGGCCAGTACTTC CASSSPGGGQYF NA TRBJ2-5 NA TRBV11-2
TGTGCCAGCAGCCCCAGACTAGCGGGTAGCTCCTACAATGAGCAGTTCTTC CASSPRLAGSSYNEQFF TRBD2 TRBJ2-1 NA TRBV2
TGTGCCAGCACCACCCCCTCAAAAGCGGGAGGGATCACAGATACGCAGTATTTT CASTTPSKAGGITDTQYF TRBD2 TRBJ2-3 NA TRBV18
TGTGCCAGCAGCGCAGGGGTAAACACCGGGGAGCTGTTTTTT CASSAGVNTGELFF NA TRBJ2-2 NA TRBV9
TGTGCCAGCAGCCCACAGGGTTTTGAAGCTTTCTTT CASSPQGFEAFF NA TRBJ1-1 NA TRBV7-8
TGTGCCAGCAGCCTGGACAGGAACCAGCCCCAGCATTTT CASSLDRNQPQHF TRBD1 TRBJ1-5 NA TRBV28
TGTGCCAGTAAAGGACAGTATAGCAATCAGCCCCAGCATTTT CASKGQYSNQPQHF NA TRBJ1-5 NA TRBV19
TGTGCCAGCAGCCCGACTAGCGGGAAGTACCAAGAGACCCAGTACTTC CASSPTSGKYQETQYF TRBD2 TRBJ2-5 NA TRBV5-4
TGTGCCAGCAGCGCGCCGGGACTAGTCAGTGAGCAGTTCTTC CASSAPGLVSEQFF TRBD2 TRBJ2-1 NA TRBV7-2
TGTGCCAGCAGCTCACCTCAGGGGGCTGTTTACGAGCAGTACTTC CASSSPQGAVYEQYF TRBD1 TRBJ2-7 NA TRBV27
TGTGCCAGCAGTTTATCAGGGGCTAGCTCCTACGAGCAGTACTTC CASSLSGASSYEQYF NA TRBJ2-7 NA TRBV27
TGTGCCAGCAGCTTAGAAAGGGGCAGCGTCGGCAATGAGCAGTTCTTC CASSLERGSVGNEQFF NA TRBJ2-1 few TRBV7-8